The 9 T cell receptor beta chains below come from one sample, sequenced in a study of T cell responses to AZD1222 COVID-19 vaccine. TCRdb's copy holds only in-frame clones and misses some; the assay was immunoSEQ multiplex PCR. The sample lists about 140,000 clones; roughly nine tenths were seen once. Specimen: peripheral blood, collected 28 days after the second AZD1222 dose. The receptors stem from an adult who received the AZD1222 COVID-19 vaccine.

This clone was detected only once. The chain links TRBV19 to TRBJ2-1; maybe TRBD2 (6 bases). Per the germline V gene, CDR1 is LNHDA and CDR2 is SQIVND (reference sequence). The CDR3 spans 15 residues. V was clipped by 1 base and J by 1 base, with 8 bases between them. CDR3 residues: CASSIGGGSYNEQFF. In nucleotides, the CDR3 is TGTGCCAGTAGTATAGGGGGAGGATCCTACAATGAGCAGTTCTTC.

V and J are TRBV7-9 and TRBJ1-1; 7 nucleotides line up with TRBD1. V was clipped by 9 bases and J by 1 base; unmatched bases: 2. CDR3 size: 12 residues. Germline CDR1 and CDR2: SEHNR and FQNEAQ (reference sequence). CDR3 DNA sequence: TGTGCCAGTCACAGGGGGAACACTGAAGCTTTCTTT. Translation gives CASHRGNTEAFF.

V is TRBV19 and J is TRBJ2-1; D unresolved. The V gene lost 5 bases and the J gene lost 1 base, with 6 bases spanning the gap. CDR1 is LNHDA, CDR2 SQIVND, per germline (reference sequence). The CDR3 runs to 13 residues. This CDR3 is CASSPRSYNEQFF. The CDR3 DNA reads TGTGCCAGTAGTCCTCGGTCCTACAATGAGCAGTTCTTC. Variable domain in full (rest from reference TRBV19 and TRBJ2-1): DGGITQSPKYLFRKEGQNVTLSCEQNLNHDAMYWYRQDPGQGLRLIYYSQIVNDFQKGDIAEGYSVSREKKESFPLTVTSAQKNPTAFYLCASSPRSYNEQFFGPGTRLTVL.

The chain couples TRBV7-2 to TRBJ2-1; the match to TRBD2 covers 10 bases. The CDR3 sequence is 15 residues long. Germline lookup yields CDR1 SGHTA and CDR2 FQGNSA. V lost 2 bases and J lost 5; bases outside the gene matches: 3. The CDR3: CASSLLAGAHNEQFF. CDR3 in DNA: TGTGCCAGCAGCTTACTAGCGGGAGCCCACAATGAGCAGTTCTTC.

The chain carries TRBV23-1 and TRBJ1-5; no clear D. TRBV23-1 is treated as an ORF (open reading frame) with a function not yet certain. V was pared by 8 bases and J by 15 bases, with 23 bases between. CDR3 size: 13 residues. The CDR3 DNA is TGCGCCAGCGCCCGGGCCTCGGGTTATTCTCCGCATTTT. Translation: CASARASGYSPHF.

The chain links TRBV28 to TRBJ2-1; possible D gene TRBD2, 5 bases. The CDR3 covers 11 residues. V lost 6 bases, J lost 12 bases, and 12 bases lay in between. CDR1 is MDHEN and CDR2 is SYDVKM in the germline V gene. In nucleotides, the CDR3 is TGTGCCAGCAGCCTAAACCGGGGGCAGTTCTTC. Its translation: CASSLNRGQFF.

The V gene is TRBV19, the J gene TRBJ1-3; D perhaps matches TRBD1 (5 bases). CDR1 is LNHDA and CDR2 is SQIVND in the germline V gene (reference sequence). The CDR3 contains 15 residues. The V end lost 3 bases, the J end lost 0 bases, and 9 bases lay between the germline ends. Here the CDR3 DNA reads TGTGCCAGTAGTATTGGGGACCCCTCTGGAAACACCATATATTTT. This encodes CASSIGDPSGNTIYF. The full variable domain, rest sourced from reference TRBV19 and TRBJ1-3, is DGGITQSPKYLFRKEGQNVTLSCEQNLNHDAMYWYRQDPGQGLRLIYYSQIVNDFQKGDIAEGYSVSREKKESFPLTVTSAQKNPTAFYLCASSIGDPSGNTIYFGEGSWLTVV.

V and J are TRBV2 and TRBJ1-1; D is uncertain. CDR1 is SNHLY and CDR2 is FYNNEI in the germline V gene. The V gene lost 8 bases and the J gene lost 3 bases, with 13 bases spanning the gap. The CDR3 contains 13 residues. CDR3 residues: CASSYIQYTEAFF. CDR3 DNA: TGTGCCAGCTCTTATATCCAGTACACTGAAGCTTTCTTT.

The chain joins TRBV23-1 to TRBJ1-2, with D perhaps matching TRBD1 (6 bases). TRBV23-1 is recorded as an ORF, its role being uncertain. Between the trimmed V and J ends, which lost 0 bases and 8 bases, there was a span of 13 bases. The CDR3 extends over 14 amino acids. CDR3 sequence: CASSQSLRGKGYTF. CDR3 bases: TGCGCCAGCAGTCAATCGTTGAGGGGGAAAGGCTACACCTTC.